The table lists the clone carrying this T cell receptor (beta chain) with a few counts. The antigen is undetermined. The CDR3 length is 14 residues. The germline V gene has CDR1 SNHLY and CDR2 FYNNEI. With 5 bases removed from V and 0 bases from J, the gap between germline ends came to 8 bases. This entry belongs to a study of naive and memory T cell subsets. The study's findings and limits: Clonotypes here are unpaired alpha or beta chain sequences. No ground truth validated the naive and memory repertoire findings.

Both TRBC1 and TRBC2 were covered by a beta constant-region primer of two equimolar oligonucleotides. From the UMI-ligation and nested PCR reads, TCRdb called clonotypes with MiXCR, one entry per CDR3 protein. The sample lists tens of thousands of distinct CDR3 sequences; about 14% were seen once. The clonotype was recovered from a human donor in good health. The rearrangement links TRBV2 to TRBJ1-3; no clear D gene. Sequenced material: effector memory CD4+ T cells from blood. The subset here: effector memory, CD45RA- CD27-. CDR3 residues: CASSRIASGNTIYF. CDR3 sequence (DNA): TGTGCCAGCAGTCGAATCGCCTCTGGAAACACCATATATTTT.